The clone carrying this TCR beta chain was observed a few times. These data are taken from a study of cytomegalovirus exposure and HLA in healthy donors. Trimming removed 8 bases at V and 4 bases at J, with 11 bases between. CDR1 is WSHSY and CDR2 is SAAADI in the germline V gene. CDR3 length: 13 residues. The PCR ran on 60 Vbeta and 13 Jbeta primers. The method was immunoSEQ multiplex PCR; TCRdb's version includes in-frame clones alone and lacks a portion of them. The top ten clones hold approximately 7% of a sample with under 200,000 clones, over 70% of them seen once. The TCR sequence derives from a middle-aged woman in good health and CMV-seropositive. The V call is TRBV10-2, the J call TRBJ2-2; D perhaps matches TRBD2 (7 bases). The source material was PBMCs. CDR3 amino acids: CASGGALTGELFF. The CDR3 bases are TGCGCCAGCGGGGGGGCACTCACCGGGGAGCTGTTTTTT.